Below are 9 T cell receptor beta chains sequenced from a single sample in a study of cytomegalovirus exposure and HLA in healthy donors. The PCR made use of 60 Vbeta and 13 Jbeta primers. Method: immunoSEQ multiplex PCR; TCRdb's copy keeps in-frame clones and lacks some. Among about 190,000 clones, about 80% were seen once, and the ten largest hold about 3.5%. The sequenced sample consisted of PBMCs. Source of these receptors: a man in his forties in good health and CMV-seropositive.

The chain recombines TRBV7-6 with TRBJ2-1; TRBD1 agrees at 9 bases. CDR1 and CDR2 (germline): SGHVS, FNYEAQ. The V segment lost 4 bases and the J segment 9 bases; nucleotides outside the gene matches: 13. The CDR3 extends over 16 amino acids. CDR3 region: CASSWGLGTGTGEQFF. CDR3 in DNA: TGTGCCAGCAGCTGGGGACTCGGGACAGGGACGGGTGAGCAGTTCTTC. Full variable domain (outside the CDR3, taken from reference TRBV7-6 and TRBJ2-1): GAGVSQSPRYKVTKRGQDVALRCDPISGHVSLYWYRQALGQGPEFLTYFNYEAQQDKSGLPNDRFSAERPEGSISTLTIQRTEQRDSAMYRCASSWGLGTGTGEQFFGPGTRLTVL.

The chain links TRBV9 to TRBJ2-3; 8 bases map to TRBD2. Trimming removed 1 base from V and 4 bases from J; junction bases left unmatched: 8. CDR3 length equals 16 residues. Germline V lookup: CDR1 SGDLS, CDR2 YYNGEE. This CDR3 reads CASSVRAGAAADTQYF. The DNA for the CDR3 is TGTGCCAGCAGCGTAAGAGCGGGGGCGGCGGCAGATACGCAGTATTTT. The full variable domain, its missing parts supplied by reference TRBV9 and TRBJ2-3, is DSGVTQTPKHLITATGQRVTLRCSPRSGDLSVYWYQQSLDQGLQFLIQYYNGEERAKGNILERFSAQQFPDLHSELNLSSLELGDSALYFCASSVRAGAAADTQYFGPGTRLTVL.

V and J are TRBV5-1 and TRBJ1-2, with TRBD1 as a possible D gene (5 bases). Trimming stripped 3 bases from V and 7 bases from J, with 25 bases between. The CDR3 totals 17 residues. Germline values: CDR1 SGHRS, CDR2 YFSETQ. CDR3 protein: CASSSRGGIRDDGGYTF. The CDR3 nucleotides are TGCGCCAGCAGCTCTCGGGGGGGTATTAGGGACGACGGTGGCTACACCTTC. The full variable domain, its missing parts supplied by reference TRBV5-1 and TRBJ1-2, is KAGVTQTPRYLIKTRGQQVTLSCSPISGHRSVSWYQQTPGQGLQFLFEYFSETQRNKGNFPGRFSGRQFSNSRSEMNVSTLELGDSALYLCASSSRGGIRDDGGYTFGSGTRLTVV.

The chain has TRBV6-1 and TRBJ1-5, with unresolved D. This CDR3 has 12 residues. V was shortened by 7 bases and J by 4 bases, with 8 bases between the two germline ends. Germline V gene lookup returns CDR1 MNHNS and CDR2 SASEGT. The CDR3 protein is CASKEGNQPQHF. CDR3 coding DNA: TGTGCCAGCAAAGAGGGTAATCAGCCCCAGCATTTT.

This clone was recorded a few times. This chain connects TRBV5-6 to TRBJ1-4; 9 bases fit TRBD1. The germline CDR1 and CDR2 sequences are SGHDT and YYEEEE. The CDR3 consists of 15 residues. Trimming removed 0 bases from V and 7 bases from J; junction bases left unmatched: 4. CDR3: CASSLETGGSEKLFF. The CDR3 DNA is TGTGCCAGCAGCTTGGAGACAGGGGGGAGTGAAAAACTGTTTTTT.

This sequence joins TRBV7-9 and TRBJ2-7; 11 bases fit TRBD1. Trimming cost V 0 bases and J 6 bases; bases outside gene matches: 7. The CDR3 is 16 residues long. CDR1 SEHNR and CDR2 FQNEAQ come from the germline V gene (reference sequence). CDR3 nucleotide sequence: TGTGCCAGCAGCTTAGCGAGTGGACAGGGGGCCGGCGAGCAGTACTTC. Its protein is CASSLASGQGAGEQYF.

The chain links TRBV9 to TRBJ2-3; 9 positions agree with TRBD2. Germline V CDR1 and CDR2: SGDLS, YYNGEE. J was trimmed by 12 bases and V by 0 bases; bases with no gene match: 8. CDR3 length: 14 residues. CDR3 DNA sequence: TGTGCCAGCAGCGTAGTGGGGACTAGCCCCGTTCAGTATTTT. Protein product: CASSVVGTSPVQYF. Full variable domain (outside the CDR3, taken from reference TRBV9 and TRBJ2-3): DSGVTQTPKHLITATGQRVTLRCSPRSGDLSVYWYQQSLDQGLQFLIQYYNGEERAKGNILERFSAQQFPDLHSELNLSSLELGDSALYFCASSVVGTSPVQYFGPGTRLTVL.

In this sample, this clone turned up a few times. The J gene is TRBJ2-2, the V gene TRBV5-1, with 8 bases matching TRBD2. The germline V gene encodes CDR1 SGHRS and CDR2 YFSETQ. V trimming: 4 bases; J trimming: 7 bases; junction bases outside the gene matches: 6. The CDR3 is 14 residues long. The CDR3 nucleotides are TGCGCCAGCAGCCATGGACTAGCCGGCGGGGAGCTGTTTTTT. The encoded protein is CASSHGLAGGELFF.

J is TRBJ1-2 and V is TRBV28, with D possibly being TRBD1 (6 bases). V was pared by 6 bases and J by 2 bases, with 13 bases between. Germline values: CDR1 MDHEN, CDR2 SYDVKM. The CDR3 loop spans 14 amino acids. For the CDR3, the DNA is TGTGCCAGCAGGCTAGGGCAGGGGAACTATGGCTACACCTTC. The encoded protein is CASRLGQGNYGYTF.